This record concerns one TCR beta chain sequence. The data were obtained in a study of shared T cell receptors in the human thymus. Repertoires were generated with immunoSEQ multiplex PCR, while TCRdb's copy carries only in-frame clones and drops some. The table lists about 660,000 clones, roughly 86% of them singletons, with roughly 0.0089% in the top ten. V gave up 7 bases and J gave up 4 bases; unmatched junction bases: 11. Germline V gives CDR1 MDHEN, CDR2 SYDVKM. The CDR3 sequence is 18 residues long. Separately, the same data were catalogued under a study of human thymus T cells. That work states: Healthy Finnish infants undergoing corrective surgery for congenital heart defects provided the donor material. During corrective heart surgery, resections were taken, and the thymus tissue came from them.

The sequence derives from a boy younger than two with a congenital heart defect. Sequenced: thymocytes. The chain uses TRBV28 and TRBJ2-1; TRBD2 matches at 15 bases. CDR3 residues: CASIPPGLAGGLYNEQFF. In nucleotides, the CDR3 is TGTGCCAGCATTCCACCGGGACTAGCGGGAGGTCTTTACAATGAGCAGTTCTTC.